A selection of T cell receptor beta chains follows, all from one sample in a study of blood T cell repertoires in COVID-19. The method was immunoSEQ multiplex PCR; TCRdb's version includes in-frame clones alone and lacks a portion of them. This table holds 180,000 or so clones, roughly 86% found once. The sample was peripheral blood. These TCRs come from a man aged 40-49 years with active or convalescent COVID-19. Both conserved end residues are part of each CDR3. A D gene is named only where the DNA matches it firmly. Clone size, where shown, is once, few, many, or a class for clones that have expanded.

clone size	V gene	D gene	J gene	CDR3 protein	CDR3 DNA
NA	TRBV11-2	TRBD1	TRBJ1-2	CASSLIPTGGTYGYTF	TGTGCCAGCAGCTTAATACCGACAGGGGGAACCTATGGCTACACCTTC
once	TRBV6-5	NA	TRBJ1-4	CASKAGTVEKLFF	TGTGCCAGCAAGGCAGGCACGGTTGAAAAACTGTTTTTT
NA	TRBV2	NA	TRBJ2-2	CASSSLDTGELFF	TGTGCCAGCAGCTCCCTAGACACCGGGGAGCTGTTTTTT
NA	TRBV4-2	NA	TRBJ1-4	CASSQDGQAEATNEKLFF	TGTGCCAGCAGCCAAGATGGACAAGCCGAAGCAACTAATGAAAAACTGTTTTTT
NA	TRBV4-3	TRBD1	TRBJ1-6	CASSQRSGQGNSPLHF	TGCGCCAGCAGCCAACGGTCGGGACAGGGGAATTCACCCCTCCACTTT
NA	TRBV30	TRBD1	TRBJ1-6	CAWDQGVRSPLHF	TGTGCCTGGGACCAGGGGGTGAGATCACCCCTCCACTTT
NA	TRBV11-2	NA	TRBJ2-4	CASSGLRGAKNIQYF	TGTGCCAGCAGCGGACTCCGGGGAGCCAAAAACATTCAGTACTTC
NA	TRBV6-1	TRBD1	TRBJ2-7	CASSEALAGGLYEQYF	TGTGCCAGCAGTGAAGCTCTGGCAGGGGGTCTGTACGAGCAGTACTTC
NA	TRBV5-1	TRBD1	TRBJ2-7	CASSQMLGQSYEQYF	TGCGCCAGCAGCCAAATGCTGGGACAGAGCTACGAGCAGTACTTC
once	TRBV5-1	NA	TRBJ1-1	CASSQGSATEAFF	TGCGCCAGCAGCCAGGGGTCGGCCACTGAAGCTTTCTTT
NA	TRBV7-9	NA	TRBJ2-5	CASSLGGTTRGETQYF	TGTGCCAGCAGCTTAGGGGGGACAACCCGAGGAGAGACCCAGTACTTC
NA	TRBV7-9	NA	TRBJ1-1	CASSQGAVNTEAFF	TGTGCCAGCAGCCAAGGGGCGGTGAACACTGAAGCTTTCTTT
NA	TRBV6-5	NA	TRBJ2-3	CASSYSRVSDTQYF	TGTGCCAGCAGTTACTCGAGGGTTTCAGATACGCAGTATTTT
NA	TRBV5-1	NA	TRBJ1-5	CASSPLPGVDQPQHF	TGCGCCAGCAGCCCGCTCCCGGGGGTGGATCAGCCCCAGCATTTT
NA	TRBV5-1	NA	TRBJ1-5	CASSFGADSNQPQHF	TGCGCCAGCAGCTTTGGGGCCGATAGCAATCAGCCCCAGCATTTT
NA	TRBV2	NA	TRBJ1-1	CASSERGRGQKSFF	TGTGCCAGCAGTGAACGGGGTAGAGGACAGAAGTCTTTCTTT
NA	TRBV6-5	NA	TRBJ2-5	CASSTVGEETQYF	TGTGCCAGCAGCACCGTCGGGGAAGAGACCCAGTACTTC
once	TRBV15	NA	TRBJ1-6	CATSRPRSHLSPLHF	TGTGCCACCAGCAGGCCCAGAAGTCACCTTTCACCCCTCCACTTT
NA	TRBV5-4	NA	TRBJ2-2	CASSLLGGGGELFF	TGTGCCAGCAGCCTCCTCGGTGGCGGCGGGGAGCTGTTTTTT
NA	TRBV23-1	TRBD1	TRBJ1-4	CASGRGQGVGNEKLFF	TGCGCCAGCGGCAGGGGACAGGGGGTCGGAAATGAAAAACTGTTTTTT
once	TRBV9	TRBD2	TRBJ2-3	CASSVAAGGQADTQYF	TGTGCCAGCAGCGTAGCGGCGGGGGGCCAGGCAGATACGCAGTATTTT
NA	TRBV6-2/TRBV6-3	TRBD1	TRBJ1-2	CASSRTGRRGYTF	TGTGCCAGCAGCAGGACAGGTAGACGAGGCTACACCTTC
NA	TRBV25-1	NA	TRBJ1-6	CASSAVNSPLHF	TGTGCCAGCAGTGCGGTAAATTCACCCCTCCACTTT